A selection of T cell receptor beta chains follows, all from one sample in a study of CD8+CD57+ T cells in acquired aplastic anemia. TCRdb reprocessed the reads via MiXCR and lists one record per CDR3 protein. The sample has 450,000 to 550,000 distinct CDR3 sequences, around 30% seen once. Sequencing input: sorted CD4+, CD8+, or CD8+CD57+ T cells (not recorded which) from PBMCs. All receptors come from a human donor with aplastic anemia. Each CDR3 is given with its conserved first and last residue. Size values are once, few and many counts, or a class for expanded clones, and some rows have none.

size	V	CDR3
NA	TRBV2	CATRDRGRDSPLHF
many	TRBV6-1	CATRRDGGYEQYF
many	TRBV7-2	CASSFDYGETQYF
many	TRBV7-3	CASGGVGETQYF
NA	TRBV7-3	CASSSTSGSLSYPYNEQFF
many	TRBV7-8	CASSLVHQETQYF
many	TRBV29-1	CSAETSSYNEQFF
few	TRBV15	CATSTGTKNTEAFF
NA	TRBV5-1	CASSLPSTGSGNTIYF
few	TRBV29-1	CSVAEQGSAFF
many	TRBV5-6	CASSAWTGIGQPQHF
NA	TRBV7-6	CASSTGGANYGYTF
once	TRBV28	CASSSSTGFIGNQPQHF
NA	TRBV25-1	CASQVLAGELFF
NA	TRBV3-1	CASSHSRGELFF
many	TRBV9	CASTNTLHGYTF
few	TRBV5-1	CASRSGSLPEQFF
NA	TRBV25-1	CASRRGTSGGGSTDTQYF
NA	TRBV25-1	CASSQSAVNQETQYF